The clone carrying this T cell receptor (beta chain) has at least ten counts. The antigen is not known. TCRdb redid the clone calls on the PCR reads using MiXCR. Seen here are around 7,100 clones, 25% to 35% observed once, and the top ten hold approximately 16%. This sample was taken from a study of metastatic and nonmetastatic thyroid tumors. Germline values: CDR1 KGHSH, CDR2 LQKENI. The CDR3 runs 19 residues. V was pared by 1 base and J by 0 bases, with 19 bases between. Patients underwent thyroid surgery, and none had received any treatment before it. General study results and limits: Relative to benign nodules, malignant thyroid tumors were reportedly characterized by significantly elevated TCR beta diversity in blood and tumor.

J is TRBJ1-5 and V is TRBV18; a possible D gene is TRBD1 (6 bases). This receptor was taken from a female donor with papillary thyroid cancer or a benign thyroid nodule (not recorded which). Some clones in this sample may be carry-over from other donors' samples. The sample consisted of adjacent normal tissue. The CDR3 sequence: CASSPQLRTGFGSNQPQHF. The CDR3, as DNA: TGTGCCAGCTCACCACAACTCAGAACAGGGTTTGGTAGCAATCAGCCCCAGCATTTT.